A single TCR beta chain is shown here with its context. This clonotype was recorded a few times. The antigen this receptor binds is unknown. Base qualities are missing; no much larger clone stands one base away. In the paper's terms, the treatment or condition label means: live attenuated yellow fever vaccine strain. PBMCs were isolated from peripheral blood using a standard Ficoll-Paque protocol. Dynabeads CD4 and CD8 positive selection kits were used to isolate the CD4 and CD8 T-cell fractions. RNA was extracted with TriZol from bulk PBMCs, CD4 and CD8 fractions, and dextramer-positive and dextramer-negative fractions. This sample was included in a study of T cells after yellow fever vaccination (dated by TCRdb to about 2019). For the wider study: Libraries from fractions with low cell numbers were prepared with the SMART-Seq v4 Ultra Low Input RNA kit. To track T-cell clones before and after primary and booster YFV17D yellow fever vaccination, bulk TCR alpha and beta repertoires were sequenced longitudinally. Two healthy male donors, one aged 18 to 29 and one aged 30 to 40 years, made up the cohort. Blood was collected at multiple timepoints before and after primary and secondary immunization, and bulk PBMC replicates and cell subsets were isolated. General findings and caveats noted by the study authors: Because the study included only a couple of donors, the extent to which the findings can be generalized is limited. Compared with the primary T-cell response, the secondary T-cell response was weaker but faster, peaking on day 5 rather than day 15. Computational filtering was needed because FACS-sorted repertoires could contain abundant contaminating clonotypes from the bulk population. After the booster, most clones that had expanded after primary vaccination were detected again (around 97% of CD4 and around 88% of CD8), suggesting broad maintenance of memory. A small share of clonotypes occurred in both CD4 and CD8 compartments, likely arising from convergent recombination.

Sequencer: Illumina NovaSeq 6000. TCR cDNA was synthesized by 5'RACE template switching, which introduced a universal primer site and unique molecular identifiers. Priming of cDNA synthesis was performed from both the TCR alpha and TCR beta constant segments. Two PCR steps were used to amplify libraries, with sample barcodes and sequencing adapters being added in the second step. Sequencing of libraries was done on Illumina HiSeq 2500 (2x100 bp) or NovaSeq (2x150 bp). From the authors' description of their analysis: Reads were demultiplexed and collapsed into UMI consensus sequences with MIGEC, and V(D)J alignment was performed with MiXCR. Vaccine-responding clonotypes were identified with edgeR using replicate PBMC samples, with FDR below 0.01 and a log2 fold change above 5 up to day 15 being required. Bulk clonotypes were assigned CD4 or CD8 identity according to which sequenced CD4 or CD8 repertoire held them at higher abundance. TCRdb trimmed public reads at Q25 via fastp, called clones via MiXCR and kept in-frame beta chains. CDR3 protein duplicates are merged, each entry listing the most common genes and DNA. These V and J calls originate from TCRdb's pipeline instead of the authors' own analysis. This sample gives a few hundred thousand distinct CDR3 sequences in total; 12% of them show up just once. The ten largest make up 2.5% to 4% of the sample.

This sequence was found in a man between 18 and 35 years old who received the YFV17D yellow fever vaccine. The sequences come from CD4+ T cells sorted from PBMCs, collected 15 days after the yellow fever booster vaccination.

The DNA sequence is TGTGCCAGCAGTGGTTCTCACAAAGGGGACACAGATACGCAGTATTTT. This is translated as CASSGSHKGDTDTQYF. The rearrangement joined TRBV6-1 to TRBJ2-3; a tentative D match to TRBD1 spans 5 bases. V lost 4 bases and J lost 2 bases; the stretch between them is 16 bases long. The CDR3 spans 16 residues, from the cysteine through the phenylalanine. Kept here is only the CDR3 DNA, which spans 48 bases and is read in frame from base 1. The germline V gene provides CDR1 MNHNS and CDR2 SASEGT.